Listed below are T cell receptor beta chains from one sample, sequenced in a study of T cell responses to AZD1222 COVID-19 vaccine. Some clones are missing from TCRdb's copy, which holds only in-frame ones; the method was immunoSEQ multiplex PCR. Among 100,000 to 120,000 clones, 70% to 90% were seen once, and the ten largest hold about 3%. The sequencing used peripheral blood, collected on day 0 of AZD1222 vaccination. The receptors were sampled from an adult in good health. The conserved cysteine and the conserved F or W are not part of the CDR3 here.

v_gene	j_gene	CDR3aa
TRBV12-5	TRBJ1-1	ASGLVLGTGQMNTEAF
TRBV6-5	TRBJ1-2	ASRVPGTGAYGYT
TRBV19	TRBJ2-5	ASSISPGGGETQY
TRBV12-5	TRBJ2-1	ASEGGSYNEQF
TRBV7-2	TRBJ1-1	ASSLRIPGTGYTEAF
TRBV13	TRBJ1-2	ASRKRLRGADGYT
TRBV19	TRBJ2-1	ASSIDLSAYNEQF
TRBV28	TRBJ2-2	ASSFGRITGELF
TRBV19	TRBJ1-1	ASSRAGRTEAF
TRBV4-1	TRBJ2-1	ASRREASGGHEQF
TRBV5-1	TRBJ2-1	ASSSLSRGAQSYNEQF
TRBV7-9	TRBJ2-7	ASSLVDNEQY
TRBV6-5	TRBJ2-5	ASAGYQETQY
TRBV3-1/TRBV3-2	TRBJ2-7	ASSQDTGWAYEQY
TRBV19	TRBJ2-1	ASSIEENNEQF
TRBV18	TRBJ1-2	ASSPLPDRGDGYT
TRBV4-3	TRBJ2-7	ASSREKRAGHEQY
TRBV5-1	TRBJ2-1	ASSLQGGGYNEQF
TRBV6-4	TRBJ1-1	ASSDSDEILNTEAF
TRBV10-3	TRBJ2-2	AIRDRLTGELF
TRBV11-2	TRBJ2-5	ASSLGSGGVETQY
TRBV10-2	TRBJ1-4	ASGAAGITNEKLF
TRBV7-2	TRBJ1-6	ASSLYRVVNSPLH
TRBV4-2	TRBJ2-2	ASSQDEQRNTGELF
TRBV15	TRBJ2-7	ATSRDPGSTYEQY
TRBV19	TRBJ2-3	ASSEGRLNTQY
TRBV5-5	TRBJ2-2	ASSFGGGLAGELF